This T cell receptor beta chain was sequenced for a study of beta chain features in type 1 diabetes. The study's findings and limits: In type 1 diabetes patients, VDJ junctions had fewer insertions; deletions at these junctions were more frequent. Moderate but significant shortening of TCRB CDR3s was recorded in all four CD4+ subsets from Type 1 diabetes patients.

This clone was observed a handful of times. Its antigen remains unidentified. In germline, CDR1 is SGHDT, CDR2 YYEEEE. The CDR3 length is 16 residues. V was pared by 3 bases and J by 1 base, with 14 bases between. Reverse transcribing all isolated RNA meant expressed TCRB transcripts were sequenced. Sequenced naive, central memory and regulatory T cell samples produced an average of about 3.57 million reads. Only in-frame clones appear in the TCRdb table, and some are missing; sequencing was by immunoSEQ multiplex PCR. This sample carries under 300,000 clones, roughly a tenth of them seen once, and the ten largest clones take around 0.017%.

This sequence originates from a young man with type 1 diabetes. The chain links TRBV5-6 to TRBJ2-1; D may be TRBD1 (7 bases). What was sequenced was naive CD4+ T cells from blood. The CDR3 protein is CASSSPGGWSYNEQFF. Here the CDR3 DNA reads TGTGCCAGCAGCTCCCCAGGGGGGTGGTCCTACAATGAGCAGTTCTTC. Full variable domain (outside the CDR3, taken from reference TRBV5-6 and TRBJ2-1): DAGVTQSPTHLIKTRGQQVTLRCSPKSGHDTVSWYQQALGQGPQFIFQYYEEEERQRGNFPDRFSGHQFPNYSSELNVNALLLGDSALYLCASSSPGGWSYNEQFFGPGTRLTVL.